Below are 10 T cell receptor beta chains sequenced from a single sample in a study of control samples from healthy donors and cancer patients. Libraries were prepared by immunoSEQ multiplex PCR; TCRdb keeps only in-frame clonotypes and omits some of them. The table includes some 130,000 clones, approximately 90% detected once. Sequencing input: blood. These receptor sequences come from a woman aged 25-40 years in good health.

This clone appeared once. This chain links TRBV4-2 with TRBJ1-1; D is ambiguous. Trimming removed 0 bases from V and 0 bases from J, with 8 bases in between. The CDR3 sequence is 15 residues long. Germline V CDR1 and CDR2: LGHNA, YNFKEQ. DNA for the CDR3: TGTGCCAGCAGCCAAGATGGACGCATGAACACTGAAGCTTTCTTT. Its protein is CASSQDGRMNTEAFF.

The genes are TRBV2 and TRBJ2-7; TRBD2 matches at 13 bases. The CDR3 spans 14 residues. Germline CDR1 and CDR2: SNHLY and FYNNEI. V lost 7 bases to trimming and J lost 7 bases; unmatched junction nucleotides: 7. The DNA of the CDR3 is TGTGCCAGCACCTGGACTAGCGGGAGAGGTGAGCAGTACTTC. It is translated as CASTWTSGRGEQYF. The entire variable domain, with the rest obtained from reference TRBV2 and TRBJ2-7, is as follows: EPEVTQTPSHQVTQMGQEVILRCVPISNHLYFYWYRQILGQKVEFLVSFYNNEISEKSEIFDDQFSVERPDGSNFTLKIRSTKLEDSAMYFCASTWTSGRGEQYFGPGTRLTVT.

This chain connects TRBV3-1 (or the pseudogene TRBV3-2) to TRBJ2-5; D possibly corresponds to TRBD1 (5 bases). V gave up 1 base and J gave up 3 bases, with 15 bases separating them. The CDR3 sequence is 16 residues long. Germline V lookup: CDR1 LGHDT, CDR2 YNNKEL (reference sequence). The CDR3 sequence is CASSQVVGRAEETQYF. CDR3 nucleotide sequence: TGTGCCAGCAGCCAAGTTGTGGGGCGCGCGGAAGAGACCCAGTACTTC.

V gene TRBV11-2 combines with J gene TRBJ2-1; D is uncertain. The V end was cut by 0 bases, the J end by 13 bases, with 13 bases between. The V gene's germline CDR1 is SGHAT and CDR2 FQNNGV. The CDR3 length is 13 residues. The CDR3 DNA sequence: TGTGCCAGCAGCTTAGACATAACCGACCCCCAGTTCTTC. This gives the protein CASSLDITDPQFF.

The V and J genes are TRBV2 and TRBJ2-4, with TRBD2 matching over 8 bases. V lost 6 bases to trimming and J lost 15 bases; unmatched junction nucleotides: 7. This CDR3 is built from 11 residues. CDR1 and CDR2 from the germline V gene are SNHLY and FYNNEI. The CDR3 sequence: CASRGTSRRYF. The CDR3 DNA follows: TGTGCCAGCAGGGGGACTAGTCGAAGGTACTTC.

Points on this clone: The identical CDR3 is also encoded by other nucleotide sequences in the sample. The chain's CDR3 is CASSLARGTGELFF. CDR3 DNA: TGTGCCAGCAGCTTAGCGCGGGGCACCGGGGAGCTGTTTTTT. The gene calls are TRBV11-1 and TRBJ2-2, with D tentatively TRBD2 (6 bases). The CDR3 extends over 14 amino acids. From germline, CDR1 is SGHAT and CDR2 FQDESV (reference sequence). V was clipped by 0 bases and J by 4 bases, with 6 bases between them. Looking up the rest from reference TRBV11-1 and TRBJ2-2 gives the full variable domain: EAEVAQSPRYKITEKSQAVAFWCDPISGHATLYWYRQILGQGPELLVQFQDESVVDDSQLPKDRFSAERLKGVDSTLKIQPAELGDSAMYLCASSLARGTGELFFGEGSRLTVL.

This clone has a handful of counts. The rearrangement uses TRBV6-5 and TRBJ2-6, with D uncertain. The CDR3 has 13 residues. Per the germline V gene, CDR1 is MNHEY and CDR2 is SVGAGI. V was shortened by 7 bases and J by 3 bases, with 7 bases between the two germline ends. The CDR3 region is CASTLDGANVLTF. The CDR3, as DNA: TGTGCCAGCACGCTAGATGGGGCCAACGTCCTGACTTTC.

The gene calls are TRBV5-6 and TRBJ1-6, with 7 nucleotides matching TRBD1. This CDR3 comprises 14 residues. Unmatched junction bases numbered 3, after V lost 0 bases and J lost 9 bases. Per germline, CDR1 SGHDT and CDR2 YYEEEE. The DNA of the CDR3 is TGTGCCAGCAGCTTGGCCGACAGGGCTTCACCCCTCCACTTT. This encodes CASSLADRASPLHF.

The chain uses TRBV7-9 and TRBJ2-3; TRBD2 agrees at 7 bases. Germline CDR1 SEHNR, CDR2 FQNEAQ (reference sequence). V was clipped by 0 bases and J by 5 bases; unmatched bases: 8. The CDR3 is made up of 16 amino acids. The CDR3 sequence is CASSLASLAVGDTQYF. CDR3 sequence (DNA): TGTGCCAGCAGCTTAGCGTCTCTAGCGGTGGGAGATACGCAGTATTTT.

The genes are TRBV12-3 or TRBV12-4 and TRBJ1-4; 7 positions agree with TRBD1. This CDR3 has 12 amino acids. After removal of 6 bases from V and 14 bases from J, the junction contained 9 bases not matched to a gene. CDR3 region: CASRFLTGRLFF. CDR3 nucleotide sequence: TGTGCCAGCAGATTTCTGACAGGGAGGCTGTTTTTT.